The 28 T cell receptor beta chains reported below all come from one sample, sequenced in a study of T-cell reconstitution after alpha-beta-depleted transplantation in children. For TCRbeta, the library was prepared with unique molecular identifiers. TCRdb reanalysed the PCR reads using MiXCR and keeps one entry per CDR3 protein. The data show 600,000 to 700,000 distinct CDR3 sequences, roughly 13% seen once. The starting material was PBMCs, obtained before TCRalphabeta/CD19-depleted stem cell transplant. These receptors originate from a girl aged 2 to 10 with congenital amegakaryocytic thrombocytopenia, due to receive a stem cell transplant.

This clonotype showed up many times. The chain uses TRBV20-1 and TRBJ2-7; D is perhaps TRBD1 or TRBD2 (5 bases each). CDR3 length equals 15 residues. The V gene lost 0 bases and the J gene lost 4 bases, with 16 bases spanning the gap. Germline-derived CDR1 and CDR2 are DFQATT and SNEGSKA (reference sequence). Here the CDR3 reads CSARDFGTGRYEQYF. The CDR3 bases are TGCAGTGCTAGAGATTTTGGGACGGGAAGGTACGAGCAGTACTTC.

The gene calls are TRBV7-2 and TRBJ2-1; 7 nucleotides match TRBD2. Germline trimming cut 4 bases from V and 4 bases from J; bases unmatched to any gene: 7. The germline gives CDR1 SGHTA, CDR2 FQGNSA. The CDR3 sequence is 15 residues long. The CDR3 loop reads CASSSDSGHYNEQFF. CDR3 DNA sequence: TGTGCCAGCAGCTCTGATAGCGGGCATTACAATGAGCAGTTCTTC.

In its sample, this clonotype was seen a few times. The chain carries TRBV30 and TRBJ2-1; 7 bases match TRBD2. CDR1 is GTSNPN and CDR2 is SVGIG in the germline V gene (reference sequence). The CDR3 has 15 amino acids. The ends lost 4 bases at V and 5 bases at J; junction bases unmatched: 11. The CDR3 loop is CAWTLGERGNNEQFF. The CDR3 bases are TGTGCCTGGACCTTAGGGGAGCGGGGAAACAATGAGCAGTTCTTC.

This clonotype was detected many times. The V and J genes are TRBV5-1 and TRBJ2-5; D perhaps matches TRBD2 (5 bases). Germline-derived CDR1 and CDR2 are SGHRS and YFSETQ. With 0 bases removed from V and 2 bases from J, the gap between germline ends came to 11 bases. The CDR3 contains 15 residues. The CDR3 reads CASSLGAALQETQYF. The DNA of the CDR3 is TGCGCCAGCAGCTTGGGAGCGGCCCTACAAGAGACCCAGTACTTC. The variable domain in full, with the rest retrieved from reference TRBV5-1 and TRBJ2-5, is KAGVTQTPRYLIKTRGQQVTLSCSPISGHRSVSWYQQTPGQGLQFLFEYFSETQRNKGNFPGRFSGRQFSNSRSEMNVSTLELGDSALYLCASSLGAALQETQYFGPGTRLLVL.

Note on this clonotype: A much larger clone differs from this one at a single base, so this may be a read error. This CDR3 is missing its conserved last phenylalanine or tryptophan, likely due to a read error. The chain joins TRBV5-1 to TRBJ2-2; TRBD2 agrees at 12 bases. The CDR3 has 16 amino acids. CDR1 and CDR2 (germline): SGHRS, YFSETQ. The J segment lost 3 bases and the V segment lost 2 bases, leaving 2 bases of the junction unmatched. The CDR3 reads CASSFGLAGHTGELFL. The CDR3 DNA is TGCGCCAGCAGCTTCGGACTAGCGGGACACACCGGGGAGCTGTTTCTT.

This clonotype has more than one count but fewer than ten. V is TRBV28 and J is TRBJ1-1; D uncertain. Trimming removed 6 bases at V and 3 bases at J, with 14 bases between. The CDR3 consists of 14 residues. Germline V CDR1 and CDR2: MDHEN, SYDVKM. The CDR3 sequence is CASRPWLVDTEAFF. The CDR3 bases are TGTGCCAGCAGGCCCTGGTTGGTGGACACTGAAGCTTTCTTT.

Only a few counts were recorded for this clonotype. The chain uses TRBV20-1 and TRBJ2-3, with 9 bases that match TRBD1. This CDR3 has 14 residues. V dropped 6 bases and J dropped 2; count of bases not matched to a gene: 6. From germline, CDR1 is DFQATT and CDR2 SNEGSKA (reference sequence). In DNA form, the CDR3 reads TGCAGTGCCAGAAACAGGGGGCCCACAGATACGCAGTATTTT. This gives the protein CSARNRGPTDTQYF.

Only a few counts were recorded for this clonotype. The J gene is TRBJ1-4, the V gene TRBV12-3 or TRBV12-4; TRBD1 aligns across 7 bases. The ends lost 4 bases at V and 6 bases at J; junction bases unmatched: 11. The CDR3 covers 16 residues. The CDR3 region is CASSSGTARLDEKLFF. The DNA for the CDR3 is TGTGCCAGCAGTTCGGGGACAGCCAGGTTGGATGAAAAACTGTTTTTT.

This clonotype showed up just a few times. The CDR3 loop is CASSLARTKNRGRTDTQYF. The CDR3 DNA sequence: TGTGCCAGCAGCTTAGCCCGAACGAAGAACAGGGGCAGGACAGATACGCAGTATTTT. The V gene is TRBV7-2, the J gene TRBJ2-3; 7 nucleotides match TRBD1. The CDR3 has 19 residues. Looked up from germline, CDR1 is SGHTA and CDR2 is FQGNSA. Germline trimming cut 0 bases from V and 3 bases from J; bases unmatched to any gene: 15.

At least ten counts were recorded for this clonotype. V and J are TRBV20-1 and TRBJ1-4, with D unclear. Germline loops: CDR1 DFQATT, CDR2 SNEGSKA (reference sequence). CDR3 length: 13 amino acids. V lost 6 bases and J 8 bases, leaving 16 bases between the germline ends. The CDR3 DNA reads TGCAGTGCGGTACACCGAGGAAGGGAAAAACTGTTTTTT. It is translated as CSAVHRGREKLFF.

Notes on this clonotype: A read error is likely, as this CDR3 ends without the conserved phenylalanine or tryptophan. The chain employs TRBV7-9 and TRBJ2-1; unclear D gene. Germline V gives CDR1 SEHNR, CDR2 FQNEAQ (reference sequence). CDR3 length: 11 residues. V was clipped by 8 bases and J by 10 bases, with 12 bases between them. In DNA, the CDR3 is TGTGCCAGCTCGTGGGCCCAGGAGCAGTTCTCC. Translating it yields CASSWAQEQFS.

This clonotype was seen more than once but under ten times. This CDR3 is CASSLASGGQQFF. The CDR3 DNA follows: TGTGCCAGCAGCTTGGCGTCCGGGGGTCAGCAGTTCTTC. This sequence joins TRBV5-6 and TRBJ2-1; possibly TRBD2 for D (6 bases). Trimming pared 0 bases from V and 11 bases from J, leaving 12 bases between. The germline gives CDR1 SGHDT, CDR2 YYEEEE. This CDR3 is 13 amino acids long.

The chain carries TRBV15 and TRBJ2-1; D uncertain. The CDR3 is made up of 12 amino acids. Germline CDR1 and CDR2: LNHNV and YYDKDF (reference sequence). V lost 2 bases and J 7 bases, leaving 6 bases between the germline ends. The chain's CDR3 is CATSRISNEQFF. CDR3 DNA sequence: TGTGCCACCAGCAGAATTTCTAATGAGCAGTTCTTC.

The sample holds one count of this clonotype. This rearrangement joins TRBV7-8 to TRBJ2-3, with a possible D match to TRBD2 (6 bases). Germline V gene sequence: CDR1 SGHVS, CDR2 FQNEAQ. Trimming pared 5 bases from V and 11 bases from J, leaving 29 bases between. This CDR3 has 17 residues. The CDR3: CASSARLVSSLLGMQYF. CDR3 coding DNA: TGTGCCAGCAGCGCGAGACTAGTCAGTTCCCTTCTCGGTATGCAGTATTTT. The full variable domain, in which reference TRBV7-8 and TRBJ2-3 provide the parts outside the CDR3, is GAGVSQSPRYKVAKRGQDVALRCDPISGHVSLFWYQQALGQGPEFLTYFQNEAQLDKSGLPSDRFFAERPEGSVSTLKIQRTQQEDSAVYLCASSARLVSSLLGMQYFGPGTRLTVL.

This clonotype has just a few counts. This CDR3 is CSVATGGYIETQYF. The CDR3 DNA reads TGCAGCGTTGCGACAGGGGGTTATATCGAGACCCAGTACTTC. The rearrangement links TRBV29-1 to TRBJ2-5, with 9 bases lining up with TRBD1. Germline lookup yields CDR1 SQVTM and CDR2 ANQGSEA. The CDR3 is made up of 14 amino acids. Trimming cost V 4 bases and J 5 bases; bases outside gene matches: 8.

The chain joins TRBV12-3 or TRBV12-4 to TRBJ1-1; no clear D gene. The CDR3 runs 13 residues. V shed 6 bases and J shed 4 bases, with 12 bases lying between them. The CDR3 coding sequence is TGTGCCAGCAGCCCCGGGCAGAGCACTGAAGCTTTCTTT. It specifies CASSPGQSTEAFF.

This clonotype was seen at least ten times. The chain couples TRBV29-1 to TRBJ2-1, with TRBD2 matching over 9 bases. CDR1 and CDR2 (germline): SQVTM, ANQGSEA. CDR3 length equals 14 residues. Losses at the gene ends were 1 base for V and 8 bases for J; bases not matched to a gene: 6. CDR3 sequence: CSVEAGAGGDEQFF. CDR3 DNA: TGCAGCGTTGAAGCTGGAGCGGGGGGCGATGAGCAGTTCTTC.

The chain carries TRBV6-1 and TRBJ2-5; a weak D match, TRBD1 (5 bases). The ends were cut back, 5 bases at V and 5 bases at J, with 12 bases in the middle. The germline V gene has CDR1 MNHNS and CDR2 SASEGT. CDR3 length: 13 amino acids. CDR3 residues: CASSRQSPETQYF. Here the CDR3 DNA reads TGTGCCAGCAGTCGACAGTCTCCGGAGACCCAGTACTTC.

This clonotype appeared many times. V and J are TRBV10-3 and TRBJ2-3; D possibly corresponds to TRBD2 (5 bases). V lost 2 bases, J lost 2 bases, and 11 bases lay in between. Germline V gene lookup returns CDR1 ENHRY and CDR2 SYGVKD. The CDR3 has 15 residues. The DNA for the CDR3 is TGTGCCATCAGTGAGACGGGAAAGGACACAGATACGCAGTATTTT. Translated: CAISETGKDTDTQYF.

This sequence joins TRBV18 and TRBJ1-1, with 9 bases fitting TRBD1. Trimming removed 3 bases from V and 4 bases from J; junction bases left unmatched: 15. This CDR3 region has 18 residues. Per germline, CDR1 KGHSH and CDR2 LQKENI. The CDR3, as DNA: TGTGCCAGCTCACCCTATAACCCCGGGACAGGGTTCGGCACTGAAGCTTTCTTT. Residues: CASSPYNPGTGFGTEAFF. Complete variable domain (other parts from reference TRBV18 and TRBJ1-1): NAGVMQNPRHLVRRRGQEARLRCSPMKGHSHVYWYRQLPEEGLKFMVYLQKENIIDESGMPKERFSAEFPKEGPSILRIQQVVRGDSAAYFCASSPYNPGTGFGTEAFFGQGTRLTVV.

Here the CDR3 DNA reads TGTGCCAGCAGCCCCGGGACAGGGCCGAACACCGGGGAGCTGTTTTTT. Encoded protein: CASSPGTGPNTGELFF. This sequence joins TRBV11-2 and TRBJ2-2; TRBD1 matches at 9 bases. The trim removed 5 bases at V and 0 bases at J, leaving 4 bases unmatched. CDR1 is SGHAT and CDR2 is FQNNGV in the germline V gene. This CDR3 has 16 residues.

There are a few counts of this clonotype. The rearrangement links TRBV4-1 to TRBJ2-2; 9 bases match TRBD2. Germline V gene data show CDR1 as MGHRA and CDR2 as YSYEKL. The CDR3 is 17 residues long. The junction had 5 bases not matched to a gene; V was cut back by 0 bases and J by 3 bases. The CDR3 DNA is TGCGCCAGCAGCCAAGATCGGCTAGCGGGACACACCGGGGAGCTGTTTTTT. This encodes CASSQDRLAGHTGELFF.

The chain has TRBV5-1 and TRBJ1-2; 7 nucleotides agree with TRBD1. The CDR3 totals 14 residues. The junction had 5 bases not matched to a gene; V was cut back by 2 bases and J by 4 bases. Germline V gene lookup returns CDR1 SGHRS and CDR2 YFSETQ. CDR3 nucleotides: TGCGCCAGCAGCTTCGAGACAGGGTTCTATGGCTACACCTTC. Translating it yields CASSFETGFYGYTF.

This clonotype has only a few counts. V is TRBV7-2 and J is TRBJ2-7; no clear D gene. CDR1 is SGHTA and CDR2 is FQGNSA in the germline V gene. The CDR3 length is 13 residues. Trimming stripped 5 bases from V and 2 bases from J, with 10 bases between. The CDR3, as DNA: TGTGCCAGCAGCATCCATAGGGCCTACGAGCAGTACTTC. Protein product: CASSIHRAYEQYF.

The gene calls are TRBV12-3 or TRBV12-4 and TRBJ2-2; possible D gene TRBD1, 6 bases. Trimming removed 5 bases at V and 4 bases at J, with 14 bases between. This CDR3 has 15 residues. The DNA for the CDR3 is TGTGCCAGCAGTGCACAGGGATTTGCCACCGGGGAGCTGTTTTTT. It specifies CASSAQGFATGELFF.

The chain employs TRBV9 and TRBJ2-3, with D possibly being TRBD1 or TRBD2 (5 bases each). The germline V gene has CDR1 SGDLS and CDR2 YYNGEE. V lost 3 bases and J 1 base, leaving 15 bases between the germline ends. This CDR3 region has 16 residues. CDR3 bases: TGTGCCAGCAGCGATGGGGGTTGGGTGCGCACAGATACGCAGTATTTT. It is translated as CASSDGGWVRTDTQYF.

This clonotype was seen at least ten times. V is TRBV5-1 and J is TRBJ1-5; no definite D call. V lost 4 bases, J lost 6 bases, and 23 bases lay in between. CDR3 length: 17 amino acids. Germline CDR1 reads SGHRS; CDR2 reads YFSETQ. The CDR3 loop reads CASSPPGREEGTQPQHF. CDR3 sequence (DNA): TGCGCCAGCAGCCCTCCCGGCCGGGAGGAGGGTACTCAGCCCCAGCATTTT.

In this sample, this clonotype turned up many times. The chain has TRBV6-6 and TRBJ2-7; 7 bases map to TRBD2. The CDR3 is 13 amino acids. CDR1 is MNHNY, CDR2 SVGAGI, per germline (reference sequence). J lost 5 bases, V lost 9 bases, and 10 bases had no gene match. CDR3 region: CASEGGSLHEQYF. CDR3 nucleotide sequence: TGTGCCAGTGAGGGCGGGAGTCTCCACGAGCAGTACTTC.